This T cell receptor beta chain was captured by sequencing in a study of vaccination effects on CD4 cells after COVID-19. At the level of the study: Pre-vaccine samples were drawn 16 days and one week before the first dose.

Concerning this clone itself: What it binds is unknown.

General study findings and limits: In the late period after vaccination, infection- and vaccine-induced clones contracted markedly.

Trimming took off 7 bases at V and 4 bases at J, with 9 bases between the two ends. The germline CDR1 and CDR2 sequences are SGHTA and FQGNSA. This CDR3 is 12 amino acids long. The table came from immunoSEQ multiplex PCR; TCRdb's copy has only in-frame clones and leaves some out. Of 45,000 to 70,000 clones listed, under 80% are singletons. Prior to sequencing, the ViraFEST assay stimulated PBMC with viral peptide pools, which expanded the antigen-specific CD4+ T cells. Researchers isolated CD4+ T cells once approximately 10 days of culture had elapsed. It was between March and December 2020 that the person had a SARS-CoV-2 infection confirmed by PCR. A density of approximately 2.2 million PBMC per well was used; these cells were cultured with approximately 9.3 IU/ml IL-2 and roughly 9.5 ug/ml peptides. IL-2 medium supplanted half the medium on days 3 and 7.

The rearrangement uses TRBV7-2 and TRBJ2-3, with D hard to call. The receptor comes from a human donor who had a prior SARS-CoV-2 infection. The material was CD4+ T cells from PBMCs cultured with HIV peptides, obtained before COVID-19 vaccination. The subset here: HIV-1 Nef peptide pool negative control/reference culture. CDR3 nucleotide sequence: TGTGCCAGCAATTTAAACGCAGATACGCAGTATTTT. Protein sequence: CASNLNADTQYF.